This T cell receptor beta chain was sequenced during a study of identical twins. Study-wide results and caveats: Excess sharing between twins was weaker in beta out-of-frame sequences. Alpha sequences that were out-of-frame and twin-shared showed an excess of low generation probability.

Between the trimmed V and J ends, which lost 0 bases and 3 bases, there was a span of 11 bases. This CDR3 comprises 15 residues. CDR1 SGHNT and CDR2 YYREEE come from the germline V gene (reference sequence). Note on this clonotype: Antigen unknown.

A universal primer site was created by template switching, with the cDNA bearing unique molecular identifiers. In TCRdb, the 5' RACE reads were re-called with MiXCR into one record per CDR3 protein. Of 700,000 or so distinct CDR3 sequences in the sample, 8.6% were seen once. This same sample was also part of a study on yellow fever vaccine responses in identical twins.

This chain uses TRBV5-4 with TRBJ2-3; tentative D call: TRBD1 (5 bases). The clonotype comes from a woman between 18 and 29 years old in good health. Sequenced material: PBMCs. Here the CDR3 DNA reads TGTGCCAGCAGCTTGGCAGGGTTGGTAACAGATACGCAGTATTTT. Amino acid sequence: CASSLAGLVTDTQYF. Combining the CDR3 with reference TRBV5-4 and TRBJ2-3 gives the whole variable domain ETGVTQSPTHLIKTRGQQVTLRCSSQSGHNTVSWYQQALGQGPQFIFQYYREEENGRGNFPPRFSGLQFPNYSSELNVNALELDDSALYLCASSLAGLVTDTQYFGPGTRLTVL.